The present T cell receptor (beta chain) was sequenced within a study of blood T cells in healthy people across ages. Comment on this clonotype: Its antigen is not identified.

The CDR3 has 16 residues. The germline V gene encodes CDR1 SGDLS and CDR2 YYNGEE. General study results and limits: Compared with aged donors, long-lived donors showed fewer expanded clones, suggesting selection.

The authors ran a second PCR of about 6 to 11 cycles using a sample-barcoded 5' primer and a J-beta primer mix. Every cDNA molecule carried a tag from a template-switch adaptor bearing 12 random nucleotides. TCRdb re-analysed the 5' RACE reads in MiXCR, keeping a single row per CDR3 protein. The repertoire holds 780,000 or so distinct CDR3 sequences, with approximately 53% as singletons. Sequencing used blood. The rearrangement uses TRBV9 and TRBJ2-4, with D tentatively TRBD2 (5 bases). The J call is doubtful: the DNA matches TRBJ2-7 better. This receptor was obtained from a man aged 80 or over in good health. The CDR3 sequence: CASSARSGSPTYEQYF. Written as DNA, the CDR3 is TGTGCCAGCAGCGCCCGATCGGGGAGCCCGACCTACGAGCAGTACTTC.